This T cell receptor (beta chain) was recovered during a study of T-cell memory formation after mild COVID-19. Study-level information: TCR clusters largely stayed donor specific. Whole-study results and caveats: The authors left the SARS-CoV-2 specificity of second-wave clones peaking on day 37 unconfirmed. The finding that pre-infection memory included some responding clones suggested that cross-reactive memory joined. The study found contracting CD4+ clones mainly in CM and EM and contracting CD8+ clones in EMRA.

MiXCR, applied by TCRdb to the 5' RACE reads, yields one record per CDR3 protein. The table has some 320,000 distinct CDR3 sequences, 13% to 15% seen once. Regarding this clonotype: Its antigen is as yet unknown.

After removal of 7 bases from V and 10 bases from J, the junction contained 10 bases not matched to a gene. This CDR3 spans 15 amino acids. CDR1 MDHEN and CDR2 SYDVKM come from the germline V gene. The gene calls are TRBV28 and TRBJ2-1; TRBD2 matches at 13 bases. The specimen sequenced was PBMCs or a T cell subset sorted from them (not recorded which). This clonotype originated in a man younger than 35 who had mild COVID-19 (a few samples of this study predate the infection). Cell type and time point are not known. CDR3 sequence (DNA): TGTGCCAGCAACCCGGGACTAGCGGGATCCGGAGAGCAGTTCTTC. Its translation: CASNPGLAGSGEQFF.